These 28 T cell receptor beta chains came from one sample sequenced in a study of T cell repertoires in cytomegalovirus infection. A single record per CDR3 protein comes from TCRdb applying MiXCR to the reads. Of 560,000 or so distinct CDR3 sequences in the sample, approximately 15% were seen once. Input material: CD8+ T cells from PBMCs. The receptors here all came from a human donor in good health (CMV status not recorded). Some clones in this sample may be carry-over from other donors' samples.

This clonotype was picked up many times. This rearrangement joins TRBV7-3 to TRBJ2-1, with a possible D match to TRBD1 (7 bases). Germline V gene lookup returns CDR1 SGHTA and CDR2 FQGTGA. V lost 1 base to trimming and J lost 8 bases, with 15 bases between them. The CDR3 covers 15 residues. The CDR3 bases are TGTGCCAGCAGCTTAAGACAGGGCCGGAGGGATGAGCAGTTCTTC. It codes for CASSLRQGRRDEQFF.

The V and J genes are TRBV10-3 and TRBJ1-6; 8 bases are shared with TRBD1. This CDR3 is built from 15 residues. Germline CDR1 and CDR2: ENHRY and SYGVKD. V dropped 3 bases and J dropped 5; count of bases not matched to a gene: 3. This CDR3 reads CAISEQGEDNSPLHF. CDR3 bases: TGTGCCATCAGTGAACAGGGGGAGGATAATTCACCCCTCCACTTT.

This clonotype appeared many times. The V gene is TRBV28, the J gene TRBJ1-2; D is ambiguous. The germline V and J ends were trimmed by 2 bases and 6 bases, with 10 bases remaining between them. Germline V gene lookup returns CDR1 MDHEN and CDR2 SYDVKM. The CDR3 length is 13 residues. The CDR3 sequence is CASSLRQADGYTF. The CDR3 bases are TGTGCCAGCAGTTTAAGGCAGGCTGATGGCTACACCTTC.

The rearrangement uses TRBV27 and TRBJ2-2; D is unresolved. CDR3 length equals 15 residues. Deletions cut 5 bases from V and 1 base from J, with 11 bases between. Germline CDR1 and CDR2: MNHEY and SMNVEV (reference sequence). The CDR3 protein is CASSVSDRNTGELFF. In DNA, the CDR3 is TGTGCCAGCAGTGTCTCGGACCGGAACACCGGGGAGCTGTTTTTT.

This clonotype occurred many times. This rearrangement joins TRBV7-6 to TRBJ2-1; 11 positions match TRBD2. The germline gives CDR1 SGHVS, CDR2 FNYEAQ. V lost 5 bases, J lost 5 bases, and 5 bases stayed unmatched. The CDR3 loop spans 15 amino acids. CDR3 bases: TGTGCCAGCAGCCCCGGGACTAGCGGCAACAATGAGCAGTTCTTC. Translation: CASSPGTSGNNEQFF.

This clonotype was seen ten or more times. The chain joins TRBV12-3 or TRBV12-4 to TRBJ2-1; the match to TRBD2 covers 9 bases. Trimming at V came to 7 bases and at J to 4 bases, leaving 8 bases not matched to a gene. This CDR3 has 15 residues. CDR3 sequence reads: CASTWGLAPYNEQFF. DNA of the CDR3: TGTGCCAGCACCTGGGGACTAGCCCCTTACAATGAGCAGTTCTTC.

This clonotype was observed a single time. One end of the junction is discordant with germline, which a read error may explain. The gene calls are TRBV11-2 and TRBJ1-4; 8 bases agree with TRBD1. Per the germline V gene, CDR1 is SGHAT and CDR2 is FQNNGV. CDR3 length: 15 amino acids. The CDR3 nucleotides read TGTGCCAGCAGCCTGACAGGGGATGTAGGTGAAGAACTGTTTTTT. This translates into CASSLTGDVGEELFF.

The V call is TRBV7-9, the J call TRBJ1-2, with 10 bases aligning to TRBD1. V shed 5 bases, J shed 8 bases, and the junction held 5 bases outside the gene matches. CDR3 size: 13 residues. Germline values: CDR1 SEHNR, CDR2 FQNEAQ (reference sequence). CDR3 region: CASSPDRGKGYTF. In nucleotides, the CDR3 is TGTGCCAGCAGCCCGGACAGGGGGAAAGGCTACACCTTC.

In this sample, this clonotype turned up many times. The CDR3 region is CASSLSGGANQPQHF. CDR3 coding DNA: TGTGCCAGCAGTTTATCGGGGGGGGCAAATCAGCCCCAGCATTTT. This sequence joins TRBV27 and TRBJ1-5, with a tentative D call TRBD1 (6 bases). The CDR3 extends over 15 amino acids. Germline assignment: CDR1 MNHEY and CDR2 SMNVEV (reference sequence). Trimming stripped 0 bases from V and 4 bases from J, with 10 bases between.

This clonotype was counted many times. This chain joins TRBV6-6 and TRBJ2-7; D might be TRBD2 (6 bases). Germline loops: CDR1 MNHNY, CDR2 SVGAGI (reference sequence). V lost 2 bases and J lost 0, with 17 bases in between. The CDR3 loop spans 17 amino acids. This CDR3 reads CASSYPKGSGSSYEQYF. DNA for the CDR3: TGTGCCAGCAGTTACCCTAAGGGGAGCGGGTCCTCCTACGAGCAGTACTTC.

In its sample, this clonotype was seen many times. CDR3 residues: CASSSQVFNIQYF. CDR3 nucleotide sequence: TGTGCCAGCAGCTCTCAGGTTTTCAACATTCAGTACTTC. The genes are TRBV28 and TRBJ2-4; unclear D gene. The V end lost 6 bases, the J end lost 7 bases, and 13 bases lay between the germline ends. This CDR3 has 13 residues. Germline V gene sequence: CDR1 MDHEN, CDR2 SYDVKM.

The chain links TRBV27 to TRBJ2-3; D might be TRBD2 (5 bases). With 5 bases removed from V and 6 bases from J, the gap between germline ends came to 21 bases. Germline CDR1 reads MNHEY; CDR2 reads SMNVEV (reference sequence). This CDR3 has 16 amino acids. As DNA, the CDR3 is TGTGCCAGCAGTCTCAGAGCGGTTGGGGTGAAGGATACGCAGTATTTT. Translating it yields CASSLRAVGVKDTQYF.

This clonotype was detected once. One end of the junction varies from germline; a read error may be responsible. The chain combines TRBV12-3 or TRBV12-4 with TRBJ2-2; D possibly uses TRBD1 or TRBD2 (6 bases each). CDR3 size: 15 residues. The CDR3 DNA sequence: TGTACCAGCAGTTTCTCGGGGGCGTTAACCGGGGAGCTGTTTTTT. Protein sequence: CTSSFSGALTGELFF.

This clonotype was seen at least ten times. The V gene is TRBV12-5, the J gene TRBJ2-2; unclear D gene. Deletions cut 0 bases from V and 4 bases from J, with 9 bases between. This CDR3 region has 15 residues. The germline gives CDR1 LGHNT, CDR2 FRNRAP. The CDR3 DNA is TGTGCTAGTGGTTTGGTAACTCCATCCACCGGGGAGCTGTTTTTT. Translation: CASGLVTPSTGELFF.

The J gene is TRBJ1-1, the V gene TRBV19, with D unclear. The V and J ends lost 5 bases and 4 bases respectively, with 11 bases between them. Germline V CDR1 and CDR2: LNHDA, SQIVND (reference sequence). This CDR3 is 13 amino acids long. The CDR3 nucleotides are TGTGCCAGTAGTCCCCAAGTGGGCACTGAAGCTTTCTTT. It yields the protein CASSPQVGTEAFF.

This sequence joins TRBV12-3 or TRBV12-4 and TRBJ2-2, with 7 bases fitting TRBD2. Losses at the gene ends were 10 bases for V and 5 bases for J; bases not matched to a gene: 16. The CDR3 is 16 amino acids. The CDR3, as DNA: TGTGCCACCGAGATAGGACTAGAGGGAAAGACCGGGGAGCTGTTTTTT. Translation: CATEIGLEGKTGELFF.

This clonotype was seen only a few times. V and J are TRBV6-2 or TRBV6-3 and TRBJ1-5; D gene unclear. CDR3 size: 18 residues. Germline values: CDR1 MNHEY, CDR2 SVGEGT. V was shortened by 0 bases and J by 5 bases, with 20 bases between the two germline ends. Here the CDR3 reads CASSYSQRARGSDQPQHF. The CDR3 DNA reads as TGTGCCAGCAGTTACTCGCAGAGGGCCCGGGGTTCCGATCAGCCCCAGCATTTT.

This clonotype has a handful of counts. The chain is built from TRBV7-9 and TRBJ2-2; D is possibly TRBD1 (6 bases). Per germline, CDR1 SEHNR and CDR2 FQNEAQ (reference sequence). The CDR3 sequence is 18 residues long. V shed 0 bases and J shed 4 bases, with 18 bases lying between them. The CDR3 bases are TGTGCCAGCAGCTTAGCAGTCGGACAGACCCATTTCACCGGGGAGCTGTTTTTT. Its translation is CASSLAVGQTHFTGELFF.

This clonotype was seen a few times. V gene TRBV3-1 combines with J gene TRBJ1-1; 8 nucleotides match TRBD1. The CDR3 has 14 residues. V gave up 4 bases and J gave up 3 bases; unmatched junction bases: 4. Germline V lookup: CDR1 LGHDT, CDR2 YNNKEL (reference sequence). The CDR3 here is CASSPSGGDTEAFF. The CDR3 nucleotides read TGTGCCAGCAGCCCTTCAGGGGGCGACACTGAAGCTTTCTTT.

The chain joins TRBV27 to TRBJ2-3; D unclear. This CDR3 has 15 amino acids. V gave up 0 bases and J gave up 9 bases, with 16 bases separating them. CDR1 is MNHEY, CDR2 SMNVEV, per germline (reference sequence). Written as DNA, the CDR3 is TGTGCCAGCAGTTTATCGCGACCCCGAGAGGCCACGCAGTATTTT. Protein: CASSLSRPREATQYF.

This clonotype was counted at least ten times. V usage is TRBV12-3 or TRBV12-4 and J usage is TRBJ2-6; no clear D gene. The CDR3 extends over 16 amino acids. V gave up 10 bases and J gave up 0 bases, with 16 bases separating them. The CDR3 here is CANGLRKGSGANVLTF. DNA of the CDR3: TGTGCCAACGGGCTCAGGAAGGGCTCTGGGGCCAACGTCCTGACTTTC.

The chain recombines TRBV5-4 with TRBJ2-3, with 13 bases fitting TRBD2. CDR1 and CDR2 from the germline V gene are SGHNT and YYREEE (reference sequence). The V and J ends lost 4 bases and 2 bases, in that order; junction bases with no gene match: 4. The CDR3 sequence is 16 residues long. CDR3 in DNA: TGTGCCAGCAGCGTGGGACTAGCGGGGCTCACAGATACGCAGTATTTT. It yields the protein CASSVGLAGLTDTQYF.

With regard to this clonotype: This may be a read error, as it is one base from a much larger clone. The chain employs TRBV27 and TRBJ1-2, with 7 nucleotides matching TRBD1. CDR3 length: 16 amino acids. J lost 1 base, V lost 3 bases, and 8 bases had no gene match. From germline, CDR1 is MNHEY and CDR2 SMNVEV (reference sequence). The DNA of the CDR3 is TGTGCCAGCAGTTTTGGACAGGAAAGTTTTAACTATGGCTACACCTTC. Amino acids: CASSFGQESFNYGYTF.

This clonotype appeared many times. The rearrangement links TRBV28 to TRBJ1-2, with 7 bases lining up with TRBD1. V lost 5 bases to trimming and J lost 6 bases; unmatched junction nucleotides: 12. CDR1 and CDR2 from the germline V gene are MDHEN and SYDVKM. This CDR3 is built from 15 residues. The CDR3 loop reads CASSPPDREVNGYTF. The CDR3 nucleotides are TGTGCCAGCAGTCCACCCGACAGGGAAGTTAATGGCTACACCTTC.

Only a few counts were recorded for this clonotype. This chain connects TRBV28 to TRBJ2-7; 10 nucleotides match TRBD2. Germline CDR1 MDHEN, CDR2 SYDVKM. Germline trimming cut 1 base from V and 5 bases from J; bases unmatched to any gene: 5. The CDR3 is made up of 15 amino acids. CDR3 residues: CASSLSLAGAHEQYF. The CDR3 bases are TGTGCCAGCAGTTTATCCCTAGCGGGAGCCCACGAGCAGTACTTC. Using reference TRBV28 and TRBJ2-7 for the parts outside the CDR3, the full variable domain is DVKVTQSSRYLVKRTGEKVFLECVQDMDHENMFWYRQDPGLGLRLIYFSYDVKMKEKGDIPEGYSVSREKKERFSLILESASTNQTSMYLCASSLSLAGAHEQYFGPGTRLTVT.

This chain connects TRBV15 to TRBJ2-7; D is unclear. The CDR3 extends over 16 amino acids. Trimming pared 1 base from V and 3 bases from J, leaving 16 bases between. Germline V CDR1 and CDR2: LNHNV, YYDKDF (reference sequence). CDR3 coding DNA: TGTGCCACCAGCAGAGCTCCTCTGGGTCAGTTCTACGAGCAGTACTTC. Protein: CATSRAPLGQFYEQYF.

The chain links TRBV15 to TRBJ2-7; D is possibly TRBD2 (6 bases). The CDR3 has 16 residues. Germline V CDR1 and CDR2: LNHNV, YYDKDF (reference sequence). With 5 bases removed from V and 3 bases from J, the gap between germline ends came to 20 bases. DNA of the CDR3: TGTGCCACCAGCCCTCCGCGGGACTCAATGAACTACGAGCAGTACTTC. It translates to CATSPPRDSMNYEQYF.

V gene TRBV5-1 combines with J gene TRBJ2-7, with D tentatively TRBD1 (5 bases). V was cut by 6 bases and J by 5 bases, with 15 bases left in between. The CDR3 has 13 residues. Per the germline V gene, CDR1 is SGHRS and CDR2 is YFSETQ. The CDR3 region is CASKVWAGNEQYF. CDR3 DNA sequence: TGCGCCAGCAAGGTCTGGGCAGGGAACGAGCAGTACTTC. The complete variable domain, with remaining parts taken from reference TRBV5-1 and TRBJ2-7, reads KAGVTQTPRYLIKTRGQQVTLSCSPISGHRSVSWYQQTPGQGLQFLFEYFSETQRNKGNFPGRFSGRQFSNSRSEMNVSTLELGDSALYLCASKVWAGNEQYFGPGTRLTVT.